One sample yielded the 14 T cell receptor beta chains listed below, sequenced in a study of metastatic and nonmetastatic thyroid tumors. TCRdb reanalyzed the PCR reads via MiXCR. The sample holds 25,000 to 35,000 clones, about 18% seen once. All patients reached thyroid surgery having received no treatment beforehand. Specimen: blood. All receptors derive from a female donor with papillary thyroid cancer or a benign thyroid nodule (not recorded which). Some clones in this sample may be carry-over from other donors' samples.

This clone showed up just once. The CDR3 sequence: CSVDPGQKMWWSEAFF. Here the CDR3 DNA reads TGCAGTGTTGACCCGGGACAGAAAATGTGGTGGTCTGAAGCTTTCTTT. The chain carries TRBV20-1 and TRBJ1-1; 7 bases are a match to TRBD1. Germline trimming cut 7 bases from V and 6 bases from J; bases unmatched to any gene: 20. This CDR3 has 16 residues. Germline V gene data show CDR1 as DFQATT and CDR2 as SNEGSKA (reference sequence).

Comments on this clone: No conserved phenylalanine or tryptophan ends this CDR3, so it is likely a read error. The V call is TRBV19, the J call TRBJ1-2, with TRBD1 identical over 10 bases. V dropped 4 bases and J dropped 5; count of bases not matched to a gene: 7. Germline CDR1 LNHDA, CDR2 SQIVND (reference sequence). The CDR3 is 15 residues long. The CDR3 spells CASSRDRGIGYGYTS. CDR3 bases: TGTGCCAGTAGTAGGGACAGGGGCATCGGATATGGCTACACCTCC.

This clone was seen many times. Different DNA sequences within this sample yield the same CDR3. CDR3 in DNA: TGTGCCAGCAGCTTAGGCGCGAACAATGAGCAGTTCTTC. It codes for CASSLGANNEQFF. The rearrangement joins TRBV7-3 to TRBJ2-1; no reliable D call. The germline V gene encodes CDR1 SGHTA and CDR2 FQGTGA. The CDR3 sequence is 13 residues long. The germline V and J ends were trimmed by 2 bases and 5 bases, with 7 bases remaining between them.

The sample holds many counts of this clone. The chain carries TRBV5-5 and TRBJ2-7; D is undetermined. Trimming took 4 bases from V and 3 from J, leaving 11 bases between them. Germline V CDR1 and CDR2: SGHKS, YYEKEE (reference sequence). The CDR3 is 13 amino acids. The CDR3 sequence is CASSAGPNYEQYF. Written as DNA, the CDR3 is TGTGCCAGCAGCGCCGGACCGAACTACGAGCAGTACTTC.

This clone appeared many times. The genes are TRBV5-1 and TRBJ2-1, with TRBD2 as a possible D gene (6 bases). Germline CDR1 SGHRS, CDR2 YFSETQ. The ends were cut back, 5 bases at V and 5 bases at J, with 11 bases in the middle. The CDR3 spans 13 residues. CDR3 sequence reads: CASRTGLNNEQFF. The CDR3 region has the DNA TGCGCCAGCAGAACGGGACTTAACAATGAGCAGTTCTTC.

By share, this clone ranks as medium-sized. The chain joins TRBV6-4 to TRBJ2-6, with D unresolved. This CDR3 spans 14 amino acids. Germline CDR1 MRHNA, CDR2 SNTAGT. Trimming left V 3 bases short and J 1 base short, with 4 bases between. CDR3 protein: CASSEGSGANVLTF. CDR3 nucleotides: TGTGCCAGCAGTGAGGGGTCTGGGGCCAACGTCCTGACTTTC.

By share, this clone counts as medium-sized. The chain carries TRBV12-3 or TRBV12-4 and TRBJ2-7, with 7 bases aligning to TRBD2. The CDR3 contains 14 residues. V was pared by 5 bases and J by 5 bases, with 9 bases of the junction left unmatched. DNA for the CDR3: TGTGCCAGCAGTGATCGGGGGGATGTCAACGAGCAGTACTTC. This sequence encodes CASSDRGDVNEQYF.

This chain connects TRBV5-1 to TRBJ1-6; no clear D. Germline V gives CDR1 SGHRS, CDR2 YFSETQ. V was trimmed by 0 bases and J by 8 bases, leaving 12 bases between them. The CDR3 is made up of 15 amino acids. The CDR3 is CASSLAVLGDSPLHF. The DNA for the CDR3 is TGCGCCAGCAGCTTGGCGGTTCTTGGGGATTCACCCCTCCACTTT.

This clone was recorded many times. This rearrangement joins TRBV6-1 to TRBJ1-4; 8 nucleotides line up with TRBD1. CDR1 and CDR2 from the germline V gene are MNHNS and SASEGT. This CDR3 region has 14 residues. Trimming cost V 3 bases and J 7 bases; bases outside gene matches: 4. DNA for the CDR3: TGTGCCAGCAGTGACAGGGGGCTCGGTGAAAAACTGTTTTTT. It specifies CASSDRGLGEKLFF.

In its sample, this clone was seen many times. This chain links TRBV12-3 or TRBV12-4 with TRBJ2-1; 9 nucleotides agree with TRBD2. The CDR3 is made up of 13 amino acids. V lost 2 bases, J lost 13 bases, and 6 bases stayed unmatched. Here the CDR3 reads CASSLIAGGHQFF. The CDR3 bases are TGTGCCAGCAGTTTAATTGCGGGGGGGCATCAGTTCTTC.

This clone was found many times. The chain uses TRBV15 and TRBJ1-5; unclear D gene. Trimming took off 0 bases at V and 3 bases at J, with 9 bases between the two ends. Germline-derived CDR1 and CDR2 are LNHNV and YYDKDF (reference sequence). The CDR3 is 15 amino acids. Written as DNA, the CDR3 is TGTGCCACCAGCAGAGATCCCGGGTTCAATCAGCCCCAGCATTTT. Translation: CATSRDPGFNQPQHF.

The chain couples TRBV20-1 to TRBJ2-7; no reliable D call. The CDR3 has 15 amino acids. Germline V gene data show CDR1 as DFQATT and CDR2 as SNEGSKA (reference sequence). V lost 0 bases, J lost 2 bases, and 14 bases lay in between. In DNA, the CDR3 is TGCAGTGCTAGAGATTTTCTGCAGAACACCTACGAGCAGTACTTC. Translated: CSARDFLQNTYEQYF.

As to this clone: A junction boundary mismatches the germline segment, possibly from a read error. Other DNA sequences from this sample encode an identical CDR3 as well. The genes are TRBV25-1 and TRBJ1-1; D ambiguous. Germline assignment: CDR1 MGHDK and CDR2 SYGVNS. The CDR3 length is 21 residues. CDR3 nucleotides: TGTGCCAGCAGTCCAACAAACCCTTATACAAAGCTCCTGAGGCGGAACACTGAAGCTTTCTTC. It codes for CASSPTNPYTKLLRRNTEAFF.

This chain joins TRBV20-1 and TRBJ1-1; D unclear. Trimming removed 4 bases at V and 1 base at J, with 13 bases between. The CDR3 contains 14 residues. Germline V lookup: CDR1 DFQATT, CDR2 SNEGSKA (reference sequence). This CDR3 is CSATVTRTNTEAFF. The CDR3 nucleotides read TGCAGTGCTACTGTGACAAGGACGAACACTGAAGCTTTCTTT.